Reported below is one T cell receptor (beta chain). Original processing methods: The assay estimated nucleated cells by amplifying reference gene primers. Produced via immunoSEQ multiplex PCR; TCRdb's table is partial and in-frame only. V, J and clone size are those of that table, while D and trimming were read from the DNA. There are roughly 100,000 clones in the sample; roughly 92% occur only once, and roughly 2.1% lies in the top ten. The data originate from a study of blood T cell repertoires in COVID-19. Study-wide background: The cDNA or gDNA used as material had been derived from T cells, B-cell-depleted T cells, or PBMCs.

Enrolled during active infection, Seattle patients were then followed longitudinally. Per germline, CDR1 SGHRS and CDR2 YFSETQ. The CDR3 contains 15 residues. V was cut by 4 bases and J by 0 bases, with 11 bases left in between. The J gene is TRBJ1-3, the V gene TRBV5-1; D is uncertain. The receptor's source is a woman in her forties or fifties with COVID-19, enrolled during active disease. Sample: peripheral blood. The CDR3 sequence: CASSPRESSGNTIYF. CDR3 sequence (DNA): TGCGCCAGCAGCCCGAGGGAGAGCTCTGGAAACACCATATATTTT.